Here is one T cell receptor beta chain with its context. This table comes from immunoSEQ multiplex PCR, and its TCRdb copy is limited to in-frame clones, with some not included. The sample lists some 150,000 clones, about 89% occurring once. This CDR3 region has 11 residues. With 6 bases clipped from V and 11 bases from J, the junction kept 2 bases outside the gene matches. The sample originates from a study of T cell responses to AZD1222 COVID-19 vaccine. The source was peripheral blood, collected on day 0 of AZD1222 vaccination. This sequence joins TRBV12-3 or TRBV12-4 and TRBJ2-2; TRBD1 matches 8 bases. The sequence came from an adult in good health. The CDR3 bases are TGTGCCAGCAGCGACAGGGGCGAGCTGTTTTTT. Protein: CASSDRGELFF.